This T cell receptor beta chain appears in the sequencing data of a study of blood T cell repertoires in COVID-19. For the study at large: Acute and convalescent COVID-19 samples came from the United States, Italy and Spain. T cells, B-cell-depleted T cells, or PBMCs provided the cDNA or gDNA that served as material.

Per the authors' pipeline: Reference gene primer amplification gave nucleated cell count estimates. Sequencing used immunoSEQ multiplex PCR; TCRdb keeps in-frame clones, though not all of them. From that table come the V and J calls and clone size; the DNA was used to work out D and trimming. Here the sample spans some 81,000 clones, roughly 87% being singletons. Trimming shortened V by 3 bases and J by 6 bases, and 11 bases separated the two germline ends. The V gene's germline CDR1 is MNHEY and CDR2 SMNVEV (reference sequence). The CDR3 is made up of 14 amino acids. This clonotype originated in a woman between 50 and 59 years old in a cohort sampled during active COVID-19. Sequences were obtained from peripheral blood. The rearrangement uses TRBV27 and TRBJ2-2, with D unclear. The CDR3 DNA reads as TGTGCCAGCAGTTTCCGTTTATCCCCCGGGGAGCTGTTTTTT. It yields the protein CASSFRLSPGELFF.